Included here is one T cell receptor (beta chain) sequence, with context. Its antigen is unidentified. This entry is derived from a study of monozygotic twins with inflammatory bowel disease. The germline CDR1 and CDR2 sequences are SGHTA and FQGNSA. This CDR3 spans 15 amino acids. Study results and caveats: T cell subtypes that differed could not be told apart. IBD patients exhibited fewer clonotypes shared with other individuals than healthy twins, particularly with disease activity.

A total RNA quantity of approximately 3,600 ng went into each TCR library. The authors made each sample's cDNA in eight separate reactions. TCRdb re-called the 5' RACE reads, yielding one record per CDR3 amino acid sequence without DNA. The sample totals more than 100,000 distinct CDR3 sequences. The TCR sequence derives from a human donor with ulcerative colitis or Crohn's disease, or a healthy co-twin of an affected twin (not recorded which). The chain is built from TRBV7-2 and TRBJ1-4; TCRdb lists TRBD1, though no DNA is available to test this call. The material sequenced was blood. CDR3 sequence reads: CASSLRGAGGEKLFF.